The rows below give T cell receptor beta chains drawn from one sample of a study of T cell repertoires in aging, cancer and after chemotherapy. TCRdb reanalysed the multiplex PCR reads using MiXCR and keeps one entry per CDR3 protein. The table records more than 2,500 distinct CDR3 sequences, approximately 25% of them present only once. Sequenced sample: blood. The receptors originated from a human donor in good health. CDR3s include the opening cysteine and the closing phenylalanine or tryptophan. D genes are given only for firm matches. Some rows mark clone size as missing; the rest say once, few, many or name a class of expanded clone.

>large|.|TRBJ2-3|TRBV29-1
CSDPFGLVRTDTQYF
TGCAGCGACCCATTCGGTCTAGTCCGCACAGATACGCAGTATTTT
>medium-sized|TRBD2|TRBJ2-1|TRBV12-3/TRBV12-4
CASTMRPGLAGVVGANEQFF
TGTGCCAGTACAATGAGACCGGGACTAGCGGGAGTGGTCGGCGCCAATGAGCAGTTCTTC
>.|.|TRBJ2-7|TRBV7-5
CISVSEAPGLAGVYEQYF
.
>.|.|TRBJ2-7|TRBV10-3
CAITPGTRSVNEQYF
TGTGCCATCACTCCGGGAACCCGGAGTGTTAACGAGCAGTACTTC
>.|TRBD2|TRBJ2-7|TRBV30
CAWSEAGGGSYEQYF
TGTGCCTGGAGCGAGGCGGGAGGAGGGTCCTACGAGCAGTACTTC
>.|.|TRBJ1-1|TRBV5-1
CASSLAGMNTEAFF
TGCGCCAGCAGCTTGGCCGGGATGAACACTGAAGCTTTCTTT
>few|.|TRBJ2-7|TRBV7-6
CASSPSGLGAAYEQYF
TGTGCCAGCAGCCCCAGTGGGTTGGGAGCAGCCTACGAGCAGTACTTC
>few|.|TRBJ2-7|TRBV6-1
CASSDGKPYEQYF
TGTGCCAGCAGTGACGGGAAGCCCTACGAGCAGTACTTC
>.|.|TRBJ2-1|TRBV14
CASSPLGGLYNEQFF
TGTGCCAGCAGCCCCCTGGGCGGTTTATACAATGAGCAGTTCTTC
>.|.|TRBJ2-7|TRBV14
CASSLLGGTHEQYF
TGTGCCAGCAGCCTCTTGGGAGGTACCCACGAGCAGTACTTC
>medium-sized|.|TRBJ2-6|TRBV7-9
CASSRTESGANVLTF
TGTGCCAGCAGCCGTACGGAATCTGGGGCCAACGTCCTGACTTTC
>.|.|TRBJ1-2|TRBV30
CAWGGTRGRGRGYTF
TGTGCCTGGGGGGGGACTCGGGGTCGAGGCCGAGGCTACACCTTC
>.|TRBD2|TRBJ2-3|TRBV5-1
CASSPGLADTDTQYF
TGCGCCAGCAGCCCGGGACTAGCAGACACAGATACGCAGTATTTT
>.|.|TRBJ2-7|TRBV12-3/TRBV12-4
CASTPSGYEQYF
TGTGCCAGCACCCCAAGTGGCTACGAGCAGTACTTC
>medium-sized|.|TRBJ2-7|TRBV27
CASSPELARLYEQYF
TGTGCCAGCAGTCCCGAGTTGGCCCGGCTCTACGAGCAGTACTTC
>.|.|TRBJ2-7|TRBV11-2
CASSLGAATYEQYF
TGTGCCAGCAGCTTAGGGGCGGCCACCTACGAGCAGTACTTC
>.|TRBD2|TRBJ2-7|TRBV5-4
CASSLLLAGASYEQYF
TGTGCCAGCAGCTTGCTTCTAGCGGGAGCCTCCTACGAGCAGTACTTC
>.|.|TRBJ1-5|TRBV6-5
CASSLGRGDQPQHF
TGTGCCAGCAGCTTGGGCAGGGGCGATCAGCCCCAGCATTTT
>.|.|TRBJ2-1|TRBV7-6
CASSLGNEQFF
TGTGCCAGCAGCTTAGGCAATGAGCAGTTCTTC
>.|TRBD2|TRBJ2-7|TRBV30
CAWTPGSGGSYEQYF
TGTGCCTGGACCCCCGGGTCGGGAGGCTCCTACGAGCAGTACTTC
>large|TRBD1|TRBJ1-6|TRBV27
CASSRGQGGSPLHF
TGTGCCAGCAGTCGGGGACAGGGTGGTTCACCCCTCCACTTT
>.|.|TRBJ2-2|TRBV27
CASSYAPGVGELFF
TGTGCCAGCAGTTACGCCCCGGGCGTTGGGGAGCTGTTTTTT
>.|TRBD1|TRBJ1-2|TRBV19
CASRRGQEDYGYTF
TGTGCCAGTAGGAGGGGACAGGAAGACTATGGCTACACCTTC
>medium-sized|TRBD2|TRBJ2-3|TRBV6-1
CASSGSGATDTQYF
TGTGCCAGCAGTGGTAGCGGGGCCACAGATACGCAGTATTTT
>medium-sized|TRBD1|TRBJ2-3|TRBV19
CASSIARGLNTQYF
TGTGCCAGTAGTATCGCCAGGGGGCTGAATACGCAGTATTTT
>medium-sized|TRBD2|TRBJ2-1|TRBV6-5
CASSYSRREGRNEQFF
TGTGCCAGCAGTTACTCTCGGCGGGAGGGCCGAAATGAGCAGTTCTTC
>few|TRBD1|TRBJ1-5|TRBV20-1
CSARDRAGQGAQPQHF
TGCAGTGCTAGAGATCGGGCGGGACAGGGGGCCCAGCCCCAGCATTTT
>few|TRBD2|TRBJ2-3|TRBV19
CASSMGSGSAPDTQYF
TGTGCCAGTAGTATGGGTAGCGGGAGCGCCCCAGATACGCAGTATTTT
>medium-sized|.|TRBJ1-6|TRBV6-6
CATRHGLNSPLHF
TGTGCCACCAGACATGGTCTTAATTCACCCCTCCACTTT
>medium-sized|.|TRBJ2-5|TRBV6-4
CASMVRLQYQETQYF
TGTGCCAGCATGGTGCGACTACAGTACCAAGAGACCCAGTACTTC
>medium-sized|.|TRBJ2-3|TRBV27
CASSSEFRYGTDTQYF
TGTGCCAGCAGTTCCGAATTTAGGTATGGCACAGATACGCAGTATTTT
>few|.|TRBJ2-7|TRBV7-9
CASSAQTGGQYF
TGTGCCAGCAGCGCACAAACGGGCGGGCAGTACTTC
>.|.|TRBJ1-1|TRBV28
CASSLPRPNTEAFF
TGTGCCAGCAGTTTGCCCAGACCAAACACTGAAGCTTTCTTT
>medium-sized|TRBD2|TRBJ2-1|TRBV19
CASSPGLGHNEQFF
TGTGCCAGTTCGCCGGGACTAGGACACAATGAGCAGTTCTTC
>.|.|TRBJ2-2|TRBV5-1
CASSLDGILGELFF
TGCGCCAGCAGCTTGGACGGTATACTCGGGGAGCTGTTTTTT
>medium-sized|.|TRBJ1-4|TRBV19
CASTPIGSGEKLFF
TGTGCCAGTACCCCGATCGGAAGCGGTGAAAAACTGTTTTTT
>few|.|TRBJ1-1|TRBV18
CASSQNWQGDTEAFF
TGTGCCAGCTCACAAAACTGGCAGGGCGACACTGAAGCTTTCTTT
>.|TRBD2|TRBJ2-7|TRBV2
CASSATSGTGEQYF
TGTGCCAGCAGTGCGACTAGCGGGACGGGCGAGCAGTACTTC
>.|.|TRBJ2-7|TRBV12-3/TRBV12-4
CASSLTGVQNEQYF
TGTGCCAGCAGTTTAACGGGAGTCCAGAACGAGCAGTACTTC
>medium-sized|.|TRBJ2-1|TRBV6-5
CASSYSGASSYNEQFF
TGTGCCAGCAGTTACTCAGGGGCTAGCTCCTACAATGAGCAGTTCTTC
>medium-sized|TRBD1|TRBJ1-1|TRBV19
CASSADRLLEAFF
TGTGCCAGTAGTGCGGACAGGCTCCTTGAAGCTTTCTTT
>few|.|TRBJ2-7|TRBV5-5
CASSLGLGYEQYF
TGTGCCAGCAGCTTGGGGTTGGGTTACGAGCAGTACTTC
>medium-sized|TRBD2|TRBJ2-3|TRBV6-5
CASMITSGSGADTQYF
TGTGCCAGCATGATTACTAGCGGGAGTGGGGCAGATACGCAGTATTTT